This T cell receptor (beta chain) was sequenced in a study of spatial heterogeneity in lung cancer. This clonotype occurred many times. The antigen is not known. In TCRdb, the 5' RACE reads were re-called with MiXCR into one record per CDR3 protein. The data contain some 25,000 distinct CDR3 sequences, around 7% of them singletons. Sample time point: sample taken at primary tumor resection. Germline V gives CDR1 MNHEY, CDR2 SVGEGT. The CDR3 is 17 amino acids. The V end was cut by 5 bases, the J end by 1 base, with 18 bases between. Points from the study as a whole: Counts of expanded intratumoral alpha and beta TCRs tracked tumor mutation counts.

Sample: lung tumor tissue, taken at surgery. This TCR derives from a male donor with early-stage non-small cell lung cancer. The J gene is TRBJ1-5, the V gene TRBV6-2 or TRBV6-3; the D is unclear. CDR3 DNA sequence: TGTGCCAGCAGTGCCCAACATAGGGCTTGGAGCAATCAGCCCCAGCATTTT. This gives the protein CASSAQHRAWSNQPQHF.